The rows below give T cell receptor beta chains drawn from one sample of a study of control samples from healthy donors and cancer patients. Only in-frame clones appear in the TCRdb table, and some are missing; sequencing was by immunoSEQ multiplex PCR. The sample carries about 52,000 clones, roughly 95% recorded once. What was sequenced was blood. The receptors originated from a man aged 25-45 years in good health. The conserved cysteine and the conserved F or W are not part of the CDR3 here. Fields, in order: J gene, V gene, CDR3 protein.

TRBJ2-3 TRBV5-1 ASSLVVSDTQY
TRBJ2-2 TRBV7-8 ASSSLAGGTGELF
TRBJ1-1 TRBV2 ASSESGTTEAF
TRBJ2-5 TRBV6-4 ASSERALAGEKETQY
TRBJ2-7 TRBV10-3 AISRDRVYEQY
TRBJ2-7 TRBV6-5 ASSPRTETYEQY
TRBJ2-1 TRBV14 ASSPSGDEQF
TRBJ2-1 TRBV28 ASSSPGQGGAEQF
TRBJ2-7 TRBV30 AWSVPIIGSYEQY
TRBJ2-3 TRBV11-2 ASSLVLAGDGRRTDTQY
TRBJ2-5 TRBV3-1/TRBV3-2 ASSQDLERERPEETQY
TRBJ2-7 TRBV6-5 ASSIGSSYEQY
TRBJ2-6 TRBV10-3 AIGPSGSGANVLT
TRBJ2-2 TRBV7-8 ASSQGRLAVTGELF
TRBJ2-7 TRBV25-1 ASSELSGGPYEQY
TRBJ1-5 TRBV7-9 ASSLGSAGRNQPQH
TRBJ2-7 TRBV19 ASSIEGGNEQY
TRBJ2-1 TRBV6-1 ASSELAGSYNEQF
TRBJ1-5 TRBV27 ASSLSGIRDQPQH
TRBJ2-3 TRBV7-2 ASSLKASGREYTQY
TRBJ1-2 TRBV7-9 ASSPDSFYGYT
TRBJ2-7 TRBV15 ATSRAIGGEEQY
TRBJ1-3 TRBV6-5 ASSYHTGVGNTIY
TRBJ2-7 TRBV5-1 PPRPGGGSSYEQY
TRBJ2-1 TRBV30 ACLGATNNEQF
TRBJ2-1 TRBV7-3 ASSLTGGAREQF